The entry below gives a single T cell receptor beta chain sequence along with its context. PCR was performed a second time for roughly 7 to 11 cycles using a sample-barcoded 5' primer and a J-beta primer mix. Using its own MiXCR run on the 5' RACE reads, TCRdb lists one record per CDR3 protein. Of fewer than 700,000 distinct CDR3 sequences detected, roughly 48% appear once; the ten largest clones hold 20% to 25%. These data belong to a study of blood T cells in healthy people across ages. Trimming shortened V by 4 bases and J by 8 bases, and 17 bases separated the two germline ends. Germline CDR1 and CDR2: MGHRA and YSYEKL. This CDR3 is built from 14 residues.

The chain uses TRBV4-1 and TRBJ1-2, with D possibly matching TRBD1 (5 bases). The specimen sequenced was blood. This sequence was found in a man aged 80 or over in good health. The CDR3 nucleotides read TGCGCCAGCAGCCCGGGGACGGCAACACTGGGCTACACCTTC. Amino acids: CASSPGTATLGYTF.